This T cell receptor (beta chain) was identified in a study of blood T cell repertoires in COVID-19. About this clone itself: Distinct nucleotide sequences in the sample also encode this CDR3.

The protocol was immunoSEQ multiplex PCR, while the TCRdb copy is restricted to in-frame clones and leaves out a portion. The table includes 100,000 to 150,000 clones, roughly 74% detected once. The CDR3 sequence is 12 residues long. The V end lost 0 bases, the J end lost 7 bases, and 3 bases lay between the germline ends. CDR1 is MNHNY, CDR2 SVGAGI, per germline (reference sequence). The receptor comes from a man aged 55-75 years with acute or convalescent COVID-19. The V gene is TRBV6-6, the J gene TRBJ1-4; D is uncertain. The sample taken for sequencing was peripheral blood. CDR3 nucleotide sequence: TGTGCCAGCAGTTACTCGAGTGAAAAACTGTTTTTT. Residues: CASSYSSEKLFF.